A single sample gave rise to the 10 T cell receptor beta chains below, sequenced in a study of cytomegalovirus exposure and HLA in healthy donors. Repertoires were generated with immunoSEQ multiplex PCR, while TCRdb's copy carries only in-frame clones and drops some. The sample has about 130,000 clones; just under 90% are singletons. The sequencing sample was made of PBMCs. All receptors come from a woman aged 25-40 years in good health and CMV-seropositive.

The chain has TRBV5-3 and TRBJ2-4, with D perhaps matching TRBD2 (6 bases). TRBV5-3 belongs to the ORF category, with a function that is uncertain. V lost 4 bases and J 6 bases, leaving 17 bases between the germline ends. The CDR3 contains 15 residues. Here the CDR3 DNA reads TGTGCCAGAAGCAAGGACTACCCTTTTGGAAACATTCAGTACTTC. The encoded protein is CARSKDYPFGNIQYF.

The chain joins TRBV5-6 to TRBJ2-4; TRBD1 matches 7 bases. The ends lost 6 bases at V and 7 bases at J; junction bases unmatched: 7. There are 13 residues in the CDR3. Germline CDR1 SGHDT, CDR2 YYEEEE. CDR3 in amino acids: CASKRQGSNIQYF. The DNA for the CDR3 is TGTGCCAGCAAACGACAGGGTTCGAACATTCAGTACTTC.

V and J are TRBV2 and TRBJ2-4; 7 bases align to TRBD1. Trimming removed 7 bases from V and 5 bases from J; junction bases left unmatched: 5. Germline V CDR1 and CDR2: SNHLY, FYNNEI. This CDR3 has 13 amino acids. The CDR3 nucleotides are TGTGCCAGCACAGCCGGGACAGAAAACATTCAGTACTTC. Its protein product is CASTAGTENIQYF.

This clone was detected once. For the CDR3, the DNA is TGTGCCAGCAGTTTTCACAGCTCGAACACTGAAGCTTTCTTT. This translates into CASSFHSSNTEAFF. The chain is built from TRBV28 and TRBJ1-1; D remains unclear. Germline values: CDR1 MDHEN, CDR2 SYDVKM. There are 14 residues in the CDR3. Trimming cost V 3 bases and J 1 base, with 9 bases left between them.

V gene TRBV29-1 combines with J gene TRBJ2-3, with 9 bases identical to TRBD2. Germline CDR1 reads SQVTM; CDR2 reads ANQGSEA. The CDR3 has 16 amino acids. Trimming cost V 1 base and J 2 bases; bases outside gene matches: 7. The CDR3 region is CSVEGVAGGYTDTQYF. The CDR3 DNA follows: TGCAGCGTTGAAGGGGTTGCGGGAGGGTACACAGATACGCAGTATTTT.

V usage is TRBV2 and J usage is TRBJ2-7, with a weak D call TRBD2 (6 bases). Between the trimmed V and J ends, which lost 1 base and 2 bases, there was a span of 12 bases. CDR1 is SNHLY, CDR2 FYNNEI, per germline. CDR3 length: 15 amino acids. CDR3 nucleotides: TGTGCCAGCAGTGAAGGATCGGGAGCCACCTACGAGCAGTACTTC. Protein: CASSEGSGATYEQYF.

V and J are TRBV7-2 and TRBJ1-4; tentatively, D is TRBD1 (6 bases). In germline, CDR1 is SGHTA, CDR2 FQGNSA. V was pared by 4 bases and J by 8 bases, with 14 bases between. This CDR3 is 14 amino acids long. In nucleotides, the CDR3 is TGTGCCAGCAGCTCAAACAGGGTTGGGGAAAAACTGTTTTTT. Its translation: CASSSNRVGEKLFF.

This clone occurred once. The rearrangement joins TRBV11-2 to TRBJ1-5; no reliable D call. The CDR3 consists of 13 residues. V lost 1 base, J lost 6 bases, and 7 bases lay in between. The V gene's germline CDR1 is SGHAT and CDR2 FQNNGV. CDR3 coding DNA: TGTGCCAGCAGCTTAGCTAACTTTCAGCCCCAGCATTTT. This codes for CASSLANFQPQHF.

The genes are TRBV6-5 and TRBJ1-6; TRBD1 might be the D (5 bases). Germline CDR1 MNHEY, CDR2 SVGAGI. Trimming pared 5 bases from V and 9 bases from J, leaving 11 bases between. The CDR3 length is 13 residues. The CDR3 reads CASSPLRGSPLHF. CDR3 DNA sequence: TGTGCCAGCAGTCCCCTTAGGGGTTCACCCCTCCACTTT.

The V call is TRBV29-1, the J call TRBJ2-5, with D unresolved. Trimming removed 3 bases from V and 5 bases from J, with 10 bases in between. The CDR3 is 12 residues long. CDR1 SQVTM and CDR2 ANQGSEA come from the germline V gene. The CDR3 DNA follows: TGCAGCGTTGATAACAGTGGCGAGACCCAGTACTTC. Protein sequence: CSVDNSGETQYF.